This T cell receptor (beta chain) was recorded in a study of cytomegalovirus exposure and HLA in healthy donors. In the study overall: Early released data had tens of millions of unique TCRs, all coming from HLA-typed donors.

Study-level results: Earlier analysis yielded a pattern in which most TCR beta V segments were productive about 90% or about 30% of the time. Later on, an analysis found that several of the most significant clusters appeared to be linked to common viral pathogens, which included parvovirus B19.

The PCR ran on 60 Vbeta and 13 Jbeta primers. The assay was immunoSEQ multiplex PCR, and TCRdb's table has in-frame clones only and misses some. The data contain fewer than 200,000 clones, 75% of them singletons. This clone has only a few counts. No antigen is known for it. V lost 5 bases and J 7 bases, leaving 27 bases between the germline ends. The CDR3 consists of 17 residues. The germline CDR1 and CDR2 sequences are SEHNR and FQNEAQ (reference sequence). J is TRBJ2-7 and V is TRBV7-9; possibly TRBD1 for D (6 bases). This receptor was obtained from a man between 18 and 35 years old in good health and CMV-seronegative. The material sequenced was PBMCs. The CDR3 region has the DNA TGTGCCAGCAGCCCGACGCGAACTGGGGACAAGGCTCAGGAGCAGTACTTC. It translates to CASSPTRTGDKAQEQYF.